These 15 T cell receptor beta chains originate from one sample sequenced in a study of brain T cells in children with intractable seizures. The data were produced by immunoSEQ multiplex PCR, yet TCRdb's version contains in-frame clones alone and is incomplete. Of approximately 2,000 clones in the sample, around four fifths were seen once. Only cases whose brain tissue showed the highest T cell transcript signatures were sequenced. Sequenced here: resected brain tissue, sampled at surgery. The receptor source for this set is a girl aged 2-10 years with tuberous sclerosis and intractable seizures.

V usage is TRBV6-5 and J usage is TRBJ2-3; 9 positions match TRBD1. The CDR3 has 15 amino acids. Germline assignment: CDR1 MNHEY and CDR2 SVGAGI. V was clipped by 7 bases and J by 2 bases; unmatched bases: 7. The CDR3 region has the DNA TGTGCCAGCACCTCGGGACAGGGTCACACAGATACGCAGTATTTT. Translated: CASTSGQGHTDTQYF.

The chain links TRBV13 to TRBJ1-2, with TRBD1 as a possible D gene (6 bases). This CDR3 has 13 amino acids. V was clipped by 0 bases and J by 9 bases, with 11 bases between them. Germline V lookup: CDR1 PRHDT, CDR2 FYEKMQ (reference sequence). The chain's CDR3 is CASSLGQGKSYTF. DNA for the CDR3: TGTGCCAGCAGCTTAGGACAGGGTAAAAGCTACACCTTC.

This CDR3 reads CASSMRQATEAFF. Written as DNA, the CDR3 is TGTGCCAGTAGTATGCGACAGGCAACTGAAGCTTTCTTT. The rearrangement links TRBV19 to TRBJ1-1; possible D gene TRBD1, 6 bases. This CDR3 region has 13 residues. The V end was cut by 3 bases, the J end by 5 bases, with 10 bases between. The germline V gene has CDR1 LNHDA and CDR2 SQIVND (reference sequence).

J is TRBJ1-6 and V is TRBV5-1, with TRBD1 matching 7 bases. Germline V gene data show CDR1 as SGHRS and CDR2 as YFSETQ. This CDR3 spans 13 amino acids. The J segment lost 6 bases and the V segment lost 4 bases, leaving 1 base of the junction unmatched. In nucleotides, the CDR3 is TGCGCCAGCAGCCGGGACAGTAATTCACCCCTCCACTTT. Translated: CASSRDSNSPLHF.

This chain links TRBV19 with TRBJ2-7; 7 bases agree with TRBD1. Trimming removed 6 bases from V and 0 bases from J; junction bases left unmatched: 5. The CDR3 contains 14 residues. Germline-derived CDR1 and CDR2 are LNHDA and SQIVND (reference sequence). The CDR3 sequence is CASSPTGSSYEQYF. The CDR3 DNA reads TGTGCCAGTAGCCCGACAGGGAGCTCCTACGAGCAGTACTTC.

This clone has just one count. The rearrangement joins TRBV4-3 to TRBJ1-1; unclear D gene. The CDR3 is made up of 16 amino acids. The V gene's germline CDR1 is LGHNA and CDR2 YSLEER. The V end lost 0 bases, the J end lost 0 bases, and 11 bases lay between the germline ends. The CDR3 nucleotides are TGCGCCAGCAGCCAAGAGTCTACGACTGTGAACACTGAAGCTTTCTTT. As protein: CASSQESTTVNTEAFF.

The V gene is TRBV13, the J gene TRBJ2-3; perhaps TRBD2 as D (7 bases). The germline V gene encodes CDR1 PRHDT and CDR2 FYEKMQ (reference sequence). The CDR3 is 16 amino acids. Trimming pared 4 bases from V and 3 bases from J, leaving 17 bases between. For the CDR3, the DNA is TGTGCCAGCAGCTCTAGAGGGGGACTATGGACAGATACGCAGTATTTT. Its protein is CASSSRGGLWTDTQYF.

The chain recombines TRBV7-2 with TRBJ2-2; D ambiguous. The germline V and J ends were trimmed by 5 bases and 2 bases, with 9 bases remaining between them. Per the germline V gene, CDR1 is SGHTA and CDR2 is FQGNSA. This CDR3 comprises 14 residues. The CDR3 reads CASSPATNTGELFF. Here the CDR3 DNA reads TGTGCCAGCAGCCCGGCCACAAACACCGGGGAGCTGTTTTTT.

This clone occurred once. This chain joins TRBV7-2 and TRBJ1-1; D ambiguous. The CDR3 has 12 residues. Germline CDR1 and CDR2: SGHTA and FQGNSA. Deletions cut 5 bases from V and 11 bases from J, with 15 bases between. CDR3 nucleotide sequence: TGTGCCAGCAGCCTGAACGAGGGTCGGGCTTTCTTT. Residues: CASSLNEGRAFF.

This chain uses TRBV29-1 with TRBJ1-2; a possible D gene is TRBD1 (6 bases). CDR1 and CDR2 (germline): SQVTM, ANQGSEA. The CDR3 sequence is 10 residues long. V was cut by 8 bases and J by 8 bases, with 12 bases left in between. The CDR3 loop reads CSLTQGGYTF. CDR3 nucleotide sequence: TGCAGCCTAACTCAGGGGGGCTACACCTTC.

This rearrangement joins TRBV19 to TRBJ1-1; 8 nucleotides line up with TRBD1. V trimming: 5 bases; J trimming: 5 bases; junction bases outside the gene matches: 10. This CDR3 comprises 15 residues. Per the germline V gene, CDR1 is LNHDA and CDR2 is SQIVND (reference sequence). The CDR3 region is CASSPSARGHTEAFF. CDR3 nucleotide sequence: TGTGCCAGTAGTCCTTCGGCCAGGGGGCATACTGAAGCTTTCTTT.

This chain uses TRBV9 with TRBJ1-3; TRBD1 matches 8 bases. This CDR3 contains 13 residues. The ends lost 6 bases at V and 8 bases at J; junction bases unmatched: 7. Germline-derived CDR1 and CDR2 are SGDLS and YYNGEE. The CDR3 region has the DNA TGTGCCAGCAAGTCTGGGACAGGAGACACCATATATTTT. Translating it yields CASKSGTGDTIYF.

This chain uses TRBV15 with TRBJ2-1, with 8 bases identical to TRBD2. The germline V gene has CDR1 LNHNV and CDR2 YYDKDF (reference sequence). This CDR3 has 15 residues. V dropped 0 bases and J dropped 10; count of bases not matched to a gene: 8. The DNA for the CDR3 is TGTGCCACCAGCAGAGATGCGGGGGGTCAGGAGGAGCAGTTCTTC. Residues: CATSRDAGGQEEQFF.

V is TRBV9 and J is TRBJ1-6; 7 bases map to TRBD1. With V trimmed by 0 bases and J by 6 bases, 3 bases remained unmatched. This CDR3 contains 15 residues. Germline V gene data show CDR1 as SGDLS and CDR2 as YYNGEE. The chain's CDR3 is CASSVGQGGNSPLHF. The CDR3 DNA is TGTGCCAGCAGCGTAGGGCAGGGGGGTAATTCACCCCTCCACTTT.

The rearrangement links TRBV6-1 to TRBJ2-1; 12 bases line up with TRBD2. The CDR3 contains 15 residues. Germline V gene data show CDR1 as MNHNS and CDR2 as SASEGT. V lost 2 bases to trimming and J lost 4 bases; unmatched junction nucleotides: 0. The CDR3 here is CASSELAGGYNEQFF. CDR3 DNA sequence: TGTGCCAGCAGTGAACTAGCGGGGGGGTACAATGAGCAGTTCTTC.